The 18 T cell receptor beta chains listed next were all sequenced from one sample in a study of blood T cell repertoires in COVID-19 (dated by TCRdb to the early 2020s). Receptor amplification or capture employed the immunoSEQ multiplex PCR assay. The table was pulled from immuneACCESS by TCRdb, which kept in-frame rearrangements only. Such tables lose some clones; where checked, under half of the loss comes from unresolved V genes, and the rest has no known cause. This sample holds 210,000 or so clones; roughly 78% were observed only once. 2.5% to 3.5% of the sample is held by the ten biggest clonotypes. The sequenced material came from peripheral blood. The receptors here all came from a woman of 80 years or more with active or convalescent COVID-19.

The chain is built from TRBV9 and TRBJ2-1, with a weak D call TRBD1 (5 bases). The CDR3 contains 15 residues. The V end lost 0 bases, the J end lost 2 bases, and 9 bases lay between the germline ends. Germline CDR1 SGDLS, CDR2 YYNGEE. The CDR3 protein is CASSVVQAAYNEQFF. As DNA, the CDR3 is TGTGCCAGCAGCGTAGTACAGGCCGCCTACAATGAGCAGTTCTTC.

The chain uses TRBV18 and TRBJ2-5; 11 nucleotides match TRBD1. CDR3 size: 16 residues. V lost 2 bases, J lost 5 bases, and 7 bases stayed unmatched. Germline V gene data show CDR1 as KGHSH and CDR2 as LQKENI. The CDR3: CASSPIGQGAPETQYF. In DNA form, the CDR3 reads TGTGCCAGCTCACCAATCGGACAGGGGGCGCCGGAGACCCAGTACTTC.

J is TRBJ2-6 and V is TRBV6-1; 8 bases map to TRBD1. Unmatched junction bases numbered 7, after V lost 3 bases and J lost 0 bases. In germline, CDR1 is MNHNS, CDR2 SASEGT. This CDR3 region has 18 residues. The CDR3 coding sequence is TGTGCCAGCAGTGAGCCCGGGACAGGACGCTCTGGGGCCAACGTCCTGACTTTC. Protein: CASSEPGTGRSGANVLTF.

The chain's CDR3 is CASSIDPGSNQPQHF. CDR3 in DNA: TGTGCCAGTAGTATCGATCCGGGTAGCAATCAGCCCCAGCATTTT. The V and J genes are TRBV19 and TRBJ1-5; D unresolved. V dropped 3 bases and J dropped 0 bases, with 9 bases sitting between them. CDR3 size: 15 residues. Germline CDR1 LNHDA, CDR2 SQIVND (reference sequence).

This sequence joins TRBV6-5 and TRBJ1-2, with 7 bases fitting TRBD1. Germline V lookup: CDR1 MNHEY, CDR2 SVGAGI. The CDR3 loop spans 15 amino acids. After removal of 3 bases from V and 4 bases from J, the junction contained 8 bases not matched to a gene. This CDR3 is CASSYLHRGGYGYTF. The CDR3 region has the DNA TGTGCCAGCAGTTATTTGCACAGGGGTGGCTATGGCTACACCTTC.

The CDR3 DNA sequence: TGTGCCAGCAGTTTAACTGGGCGGGACGGGCAGTACTTC. It encodes CASSLTGRDGQYF. The chain has TRBV12-3 or TRBV12-4 and TRBJ2-7, with D perhaps TRBD2 (6 bases). The CDR3 is 13 residues long. V lost 2 bases to trimming and J lost 9 bases, with 14 bases between them.

This sequence joins TRBV3-1 (or the pseudogene TRBV3-2) and TRBJ2-7; 9 bases fit TRBD2. The junction had 7 bases not matched to a gene; V was cut back by 3 bases and J by 4 bases. The CDR3 runs to 15 residues. Germline CDR1 is LGHDT and CDR2 is YNNKEL (reference sequence). This CDR3 is CASSHGTSRPYEQYF. The CDR3 bases are TGTGCCAGCAGCCACGGGACTAGCAGACCATACGAGCAGTACTTC.

The V gene is TRBV5-4, the J gene TRBJ1-2, with D hard to call. The CDR3 has 15 amino acids. Deletions cut 0 bases from V and 8 bases from J, with 17 bases between. CDR1 is SGHNT and CDR2 is YYREEE in the germline V gene (reference sequence). The CDR3 loop reads CASSLDQHSFGGYTF. The CDR3 nucleotides read TGTGCCAGCAGCTTGGACCAACACTCATTCGGGGGCTACACCTTC. Combining the CDR3 with reference TRBV5-4 and TRBJ1-2 gives the whole variable domain ETGVTQSPTHLIKTRGQQVTLRCSSQSGHNTVSWYQQALGQGPQFIFQYYREEENGRGNFPPRFSGLQFPNYSSELNVNALELDDSALYLCASSLDQHSFGGYTFGSGTRLTVV.

This chain links TRBV4-3 with TRBJ1-2; the D is unclear. CDR3 length: 13 residues. Germline CDR1 reads LGHNA; CDR2 reads YSLEER. Trimming stripped 1 base from V and 5 bases from J, with 8 bases between. The CDR3 nucleotides read TGCGCCAGCAGCCAAGTAGCCGAATATGGCTACACCTTC. Translated, it gives CASSQVAEYGYTF.

The chain joins TRBV7-9 to TRBJ1-5; TRBD1 aligns across 7 bases. This CDR3 comprises 14 residues. The germline CDR1 and CDR2 sequences are SEHNR and FQNEAQ (reference sequence). V shed 3 bases and J 4 bases; nucleotides not matched to a gene: 3. The DNA for the CDR3 is TGTGCCAGCAGCTTTTGGGACAGTAATCAGCCCCAGCATTTT. Translating gives CASSFWDSNQPQHF.

This clone was seen a single time. The chain carries TRBV9 and TRBJ1-5; 10 bases are a match to TRBD1. V lost 3 bases, J lost 6 bases, and 6 bases stayed unmatched. CDR3 size: 15 residues. Germline assignment: CDR1 SGDLS and CDR2 YYNGEE. The CDR3 sequence: CASSAGQGVSQPQHF. DNA of the CDR3: TGTGCCAGCAGCGCAGGACAGGGGGTGAGTCAGCCCCAGCATTTT.

The chain has TRBV5-4 and TRBJ1-1; D not resolved. Trimming pared 6 bases from V and 4 bases from J, leaving 13 bases between. CDR1 is SGHNT and CDR2 is YYREEE in the germline V gene (reference sequence). The CDR3 is made up of 13 amino acids. The CDR3 DNA is TGTGCCAGCACCGAGGCGGTCGGCACTGAAGCTTTCTTT. It encodes CASTEAVGTEAFF.

V usage is TRBV7-2 and J usage is TRBJ2-3; the match to TRBD1 covers 7 bases. Losses at the gene ends were 3 bases for V and 3 bases for J; bases not matched to a gene: 6. CDR1 SGHTA and CDR2 FQGNSA come from the germline V gene. The CDR3 extends over 15 amino acids. CDR3 loop: CASSFSNRGTDTQYF. CDR3 in DNA: TGTGCCAGCAGCTTCTCAAACAGGGGAACAGATACGCAGTATTTT.

The chain uses TRBV5-1 and TRBJ2-5; 9 bases line up with TRBD2. The germline gives CDR1 SGHRS, CDR2 YFSETQ. V trimming: 0 bases; J trimming: 4 bases; junction bases outside the gene matches: 4. CDR3 length equals 15 residues. The CDR3 coding sequence is TGCGCCAGCAGCTTGGATAGCGGGGGCGGAGAGACCCAGTACTTC. As protein: CASSLDSGGGETQYF.

This chain uses TRBV7-9 with TRBJ1-2; TRBD1 matches at 9 bases. V trimming: 5 bases; J trimming: 4 bases; junction bases outside the gene matches: 5. This CDR3 comprises 14 residues. Germline CDR1 is SEHNR and CDR2 is FQNEAQ (reference sequence). The CDR3 protein is CASSRGQGSYGYTF. In DNA, the CDR3 is TGTGCCAGCAGCCGGGGACAGGGCAGCTATGGCTACACCTTC. Using reference TRBV7-9 and TRBJ1-2 for the parts outside the CDR3, the full variable domain is DTGVSQNPRHKITKRGQNVTFRCDPISEHNRLYWYRQTLGQGPEFLTYFQNEAQLEKSRLLSDRFSAERPKGSFSTLEIQRTEQGDSAMYLCASSRGQGSYGYTFGSGTRLTVV.

The chain links TRBV13 to TRBJ2-3, with 13 positions matching TRBD2. V lost 0 bases, J lost 8 bases, and 11 bases stayed unmatched. Germline V lookup: CDR1 PRHDT, CDR2 FYEKMQ (reference sequence). This CDR3 comprises 18 residues. CDR3 sequence (DNA): TGTGCCAGCAGCTTAGGCCCTTCGACTAGCGGGGGGCGGGGTACGCAGTATTTT. Translated, it gives CASSLGPSTSGGRGTQYF.

The chain links TRBV12-3 or TRBV12-4 to TRBJ1-5; 10 nucleotides align to TRBD1. CDR3 length: 13 amino acids. V shed 5 bases and J 7 bases; nucleotides not matched to a gene: 2. As DNA, the CDR3 is TGTGCCAGCAGTGGACAGGGGGGGCAGCCCCAGCATTTT. This codes for CASSGQGGQPQHF.

The V gene is TRBV11-2, the J gene TRBJ1-3; possibly TRBD1 for D (6 bases). Germline V gene lookup returns CDR1 SGHAT and CDR2 FQNNGV. This CDR3 spans 15 amino acids. Trimming cost V 5 bases and J 0 bases, with 11 bases left between them. The CDR3 loop is CASSPRTASGNTIYF. CDR3 coding DNA: TGTGCCAGCAGCCCTCGGACAGCCTCTGGAAACACCATATATTTT.